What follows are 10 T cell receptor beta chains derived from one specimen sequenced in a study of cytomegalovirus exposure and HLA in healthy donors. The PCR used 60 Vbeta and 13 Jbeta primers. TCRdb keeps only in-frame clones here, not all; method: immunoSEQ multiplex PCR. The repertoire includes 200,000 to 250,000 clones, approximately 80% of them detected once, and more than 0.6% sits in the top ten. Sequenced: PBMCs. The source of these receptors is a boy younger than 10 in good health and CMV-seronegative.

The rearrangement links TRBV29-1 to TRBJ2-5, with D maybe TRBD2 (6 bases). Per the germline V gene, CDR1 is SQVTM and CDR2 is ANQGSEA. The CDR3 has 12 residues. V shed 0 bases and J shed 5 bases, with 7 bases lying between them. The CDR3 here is CSVEDGGETQYF. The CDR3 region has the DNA TGCAGCGTTGAAGATGGGGGGGAGACCCAGTACTTC.

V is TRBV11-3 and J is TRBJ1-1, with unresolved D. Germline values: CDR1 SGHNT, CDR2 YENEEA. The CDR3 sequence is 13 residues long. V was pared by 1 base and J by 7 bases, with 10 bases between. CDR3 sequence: CASSLALGLEAFF. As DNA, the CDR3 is TGTGCCAGCAGCTTAGCCCTAGGCCTTGAAGCTTTCTTT.

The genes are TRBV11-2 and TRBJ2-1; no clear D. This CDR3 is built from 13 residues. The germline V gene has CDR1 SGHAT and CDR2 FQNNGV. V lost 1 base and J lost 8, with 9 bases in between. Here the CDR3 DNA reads TGTGCCAGCAGCTTAGGGCCAAACGATGAGCAGTTCTTC. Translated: CASSLGPNDEQFF.

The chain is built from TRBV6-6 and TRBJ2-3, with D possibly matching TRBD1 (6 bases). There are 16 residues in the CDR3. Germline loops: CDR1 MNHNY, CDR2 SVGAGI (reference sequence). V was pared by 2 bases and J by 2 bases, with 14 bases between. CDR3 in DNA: TGTGCCAGCAGTTACCCCGGGACAACACCCACAGATACGCAGTATTTT. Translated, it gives CASSYPGTTPTDTQYF.

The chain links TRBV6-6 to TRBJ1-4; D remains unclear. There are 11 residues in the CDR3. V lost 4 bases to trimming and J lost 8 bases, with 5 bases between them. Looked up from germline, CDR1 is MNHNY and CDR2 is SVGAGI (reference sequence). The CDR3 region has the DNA TGTGCCAGCAGTTTGACAGAAAAACTGTTTTTT. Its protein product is CASSLTEKLFF.

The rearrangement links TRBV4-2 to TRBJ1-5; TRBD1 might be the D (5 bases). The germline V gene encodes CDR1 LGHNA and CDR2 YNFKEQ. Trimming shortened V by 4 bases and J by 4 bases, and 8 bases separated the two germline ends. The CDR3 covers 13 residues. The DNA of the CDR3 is TGTGCCAGCAGCCTAGGGGATAATCAGCCCCAGCATTTT. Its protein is CASSLGDNQPQHF.

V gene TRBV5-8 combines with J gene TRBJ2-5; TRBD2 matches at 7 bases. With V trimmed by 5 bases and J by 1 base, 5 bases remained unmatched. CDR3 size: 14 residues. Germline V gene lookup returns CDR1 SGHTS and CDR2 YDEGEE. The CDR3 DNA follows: TGTGCCAGCAGGAATCTAGCGGCCCAAGAGACCCAGTACTTC. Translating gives CASRNLAAQETQYF.

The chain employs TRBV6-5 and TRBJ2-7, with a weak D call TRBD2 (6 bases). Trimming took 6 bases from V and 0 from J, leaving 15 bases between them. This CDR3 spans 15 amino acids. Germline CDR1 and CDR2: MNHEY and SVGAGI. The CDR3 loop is CASRSPSVNSYEQYF. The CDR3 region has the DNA TGTGCCAGCAGGTCTCCTAGCGTGAACTCCTACGAGCAGTACTTC.

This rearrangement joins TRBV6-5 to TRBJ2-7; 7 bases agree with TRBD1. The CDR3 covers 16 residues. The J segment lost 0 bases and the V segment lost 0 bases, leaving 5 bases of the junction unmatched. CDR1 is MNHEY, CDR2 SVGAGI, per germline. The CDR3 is CASSYSTGTASYEQYF. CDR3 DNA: TGTGCCAGCAGTTACTCCACCGGGACAGCCTCCTACGAGCAGTACTTC.

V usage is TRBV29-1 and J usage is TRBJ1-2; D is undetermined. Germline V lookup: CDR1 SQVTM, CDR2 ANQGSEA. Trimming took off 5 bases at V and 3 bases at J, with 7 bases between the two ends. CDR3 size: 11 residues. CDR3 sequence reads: CSVPVDYGYTF. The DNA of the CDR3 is TGCAGCGTTCCAGTGGACTATGGCTACACCTTC.